This TCR beta chain appears in the sequencing data of a study of blood T cell repertoires in COVID-19 (dated by TCRdb to the early 2020s). Regarding the study in general: Samples covering the acute and convalescent phases of COVID-19 were provided by collaborators in the United States, Italy and Spain. The prospective study material was composed of cDNA or gDNA derived from T cells, B-cell-depleted T cells, or PBMCs. The dataset comprised deeply sampled blood TCRbeta repertoires from subjects exposed to, actively infected with, or recovered from COVID-19. The repertoires were made available in a free public database intended to serve as a resource for research on the immune response to SARS-CoV-2. The samples were drawn from the first 160 participants of the ongoing ImmuneRACE study and from some 1,300 subjects provided by 6 global collaborators. A de-identified subject ID, COVID-19 status, age in years and sex were almost always included in the sample metadata. Where available, HLA class I and class II types were obtained from metadata supplied by the sample provider rather than from assay-based typing. The paper as a whole reports these results and caveats: Clinical and demographic metadata were provided uncurated, with the amount varying by source and participant.

TCRbeta CDR3 regions were amplified from genomic DNA by means of the immunoSEQ Assay, a bias-controlled multiplex PCR. Per the source publication's procedure: Within the assay, amplification of reference gene primers was used to estimate how many nucleated cells each sample contained. Sequence reads were collapsed and filtered to measure the absolute abundance of every unique TCRbeta CDR3 rearrangement. For each sample, productive Simpson clonality was calculated as the square root of Simpson's diversity index over productive rearrangements. The table was pulled from immuneACCESS by TCRdb, which kept in-frame rearrangements only. Such tables lose some clones; where checked, under half of the loss comes from unresolved V genes, and the rest has no known cause. V, J and clone size were drawn from that table, and D and trimming were deduced from the DNA. The sample table holds more than 100,000 clones, of which about 90% were seen once. The top ten clonotypes cover 3.5% of the sample.

Remarks on this clone: It has no known antigen specificity. Base qualities are not recorded, but no much larger clone differs from it by a single base.

Counted from cysteine to phenylalanine, this CDR3 has 15 amino acids. Only the CDR3 DNA is retained, 45 bases long and in frame from the first base. From the germline V gene, CDR1 is SGHAT and CDR2 is FQNNGV. The V and J ends are trimmed by 1 base and 8 bases, leaving 14 bases between them. Whole blood was collected in K2EDTA tubes by collaborating institutions according to the institutions' own protocols. Collaborator samples were shipped for TCRbeta analysis as frozen whole blood, isolated PBMCs, or DNA extracted from either sample type. The receptor chain draws on TRBV11-2 and TRBJ1-4, and perhaps TRBD1 as D gene, on 5 matching bases. The TCR sequence derives from a human donor in a cohort sampled during active COVID-19. Sequenced input: peripheral blood. This receptor carries the CDR3 CASSLVPRVGEKLFF. The DNA sequence is TGTGCCAGCAGCTTAGTCCCCAGGGTCGGCGAAAAACTGTTTTTT.